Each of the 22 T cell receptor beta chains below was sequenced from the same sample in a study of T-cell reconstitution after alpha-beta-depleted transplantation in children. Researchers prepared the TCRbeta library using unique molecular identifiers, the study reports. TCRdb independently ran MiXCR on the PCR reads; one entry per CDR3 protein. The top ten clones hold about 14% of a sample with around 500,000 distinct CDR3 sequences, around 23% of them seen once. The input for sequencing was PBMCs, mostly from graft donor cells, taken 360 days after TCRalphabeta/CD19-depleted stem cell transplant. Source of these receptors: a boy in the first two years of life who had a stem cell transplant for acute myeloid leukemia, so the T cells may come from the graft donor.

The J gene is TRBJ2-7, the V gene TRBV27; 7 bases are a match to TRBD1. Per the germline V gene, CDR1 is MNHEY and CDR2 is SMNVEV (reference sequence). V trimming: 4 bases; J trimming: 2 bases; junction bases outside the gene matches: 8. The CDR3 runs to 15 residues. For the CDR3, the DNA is TGTGCCAGCAGTTCCTGGGACAGATACCCCTACGAGCAGTACTTC. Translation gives CASSSWDRYPYEQYF.

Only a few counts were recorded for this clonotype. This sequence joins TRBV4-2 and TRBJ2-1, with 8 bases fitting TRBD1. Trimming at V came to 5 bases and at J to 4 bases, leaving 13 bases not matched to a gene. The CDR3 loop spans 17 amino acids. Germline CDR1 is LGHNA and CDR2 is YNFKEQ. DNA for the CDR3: TGTGCCAGCAGCACAGGAAGACTGGACAGGGATTACAATGAGCAGTTCTTC. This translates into CASSTGRLDRDYNEQFF.

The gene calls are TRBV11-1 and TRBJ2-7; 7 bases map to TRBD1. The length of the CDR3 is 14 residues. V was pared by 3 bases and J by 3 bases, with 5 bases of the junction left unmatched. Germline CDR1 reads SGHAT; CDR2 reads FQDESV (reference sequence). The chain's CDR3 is CASSFGGQVYEQYF. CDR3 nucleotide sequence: TGTGCCAGCAGCTTTGGAGGACAGGTCTACGAGCAGTACTTC.

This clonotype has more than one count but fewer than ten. CDR3 nucleotides: TGTGCCAGCAGTCGACTCCCACAGGGGACTGAAGCTTTCTTT. It codes for CASSRLPQGTEAFF. V is TRBV6-1 and J is TRBJ1-1; TRBD1 matches 7 bases. The CDR3 is 14 residues long. The germline CDR1 and CDR2 sequences are MNHNS and SASEGT. With V trimmed by 5 bases and J by 5 bases, 8 bases remained unmatched.

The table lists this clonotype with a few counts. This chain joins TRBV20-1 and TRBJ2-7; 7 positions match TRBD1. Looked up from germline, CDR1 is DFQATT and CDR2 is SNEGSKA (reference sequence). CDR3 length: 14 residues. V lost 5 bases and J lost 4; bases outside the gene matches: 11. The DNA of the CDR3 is TGCAGTGCTGGAATACAGGGGCCATTTTACGAGCAGTACTTC. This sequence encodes CSAGIQGPFYEQYF.

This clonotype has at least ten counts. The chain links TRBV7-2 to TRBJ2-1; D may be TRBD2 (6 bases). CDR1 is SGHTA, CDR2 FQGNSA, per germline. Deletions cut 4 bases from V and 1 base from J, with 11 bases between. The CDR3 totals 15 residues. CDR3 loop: CASSSGLSSYNEQFF. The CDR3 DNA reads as TGTGCCAGCAGCTCGGGACTCTCATCCTACAATGAGCAGTTCTTC.

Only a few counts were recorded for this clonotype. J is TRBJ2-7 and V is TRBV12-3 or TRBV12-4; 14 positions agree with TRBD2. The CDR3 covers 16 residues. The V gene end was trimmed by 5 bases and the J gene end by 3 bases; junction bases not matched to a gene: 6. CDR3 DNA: TGTGCCAGCAGTCCCCAGGGACTAGCGGGGGACTACGAGCAGTACTTC. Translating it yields CASSPQGLAGDYEQYF.

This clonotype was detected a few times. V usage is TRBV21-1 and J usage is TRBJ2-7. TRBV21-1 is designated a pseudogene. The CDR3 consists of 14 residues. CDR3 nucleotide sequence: TGTGCCAGCAGCAAAGCGCAGGTCTCCTACGAGCAGTACGTC. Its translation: CASSKAQVSYEQYV.

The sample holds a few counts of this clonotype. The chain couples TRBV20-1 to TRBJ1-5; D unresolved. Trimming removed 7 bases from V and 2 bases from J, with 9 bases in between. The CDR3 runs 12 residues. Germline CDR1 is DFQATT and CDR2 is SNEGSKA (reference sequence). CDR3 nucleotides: TGCAGTGTTATGGAGGGCAATCAGCCCCAGCATTTT. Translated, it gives CSVMEGNQPQHF.

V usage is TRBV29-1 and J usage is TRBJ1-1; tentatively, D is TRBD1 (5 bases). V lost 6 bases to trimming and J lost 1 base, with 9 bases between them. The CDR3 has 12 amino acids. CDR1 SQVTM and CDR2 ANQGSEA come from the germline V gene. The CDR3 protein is CSVADRNTEAFF. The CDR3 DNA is TGCAGCGTGGCAGACAGGAACACTGAAGCTTTCTTT.

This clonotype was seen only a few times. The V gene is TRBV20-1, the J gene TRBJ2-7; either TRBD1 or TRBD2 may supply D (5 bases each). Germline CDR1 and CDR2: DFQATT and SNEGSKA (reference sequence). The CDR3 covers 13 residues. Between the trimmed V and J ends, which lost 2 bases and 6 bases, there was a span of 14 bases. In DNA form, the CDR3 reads TGCAGTGCTAGAATCCGGGACCGACCCGAGCAGTACGTC. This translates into CSARIRDRPEQYV.

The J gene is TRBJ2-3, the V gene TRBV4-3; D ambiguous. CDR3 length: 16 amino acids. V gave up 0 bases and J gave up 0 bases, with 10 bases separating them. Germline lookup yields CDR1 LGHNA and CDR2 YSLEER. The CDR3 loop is CASSQDAWVSTDTQYF. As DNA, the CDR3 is TGCGCCAGCAGCCAAGATGCGTGGGTTAGCACAGATACGCAGTATTTT.

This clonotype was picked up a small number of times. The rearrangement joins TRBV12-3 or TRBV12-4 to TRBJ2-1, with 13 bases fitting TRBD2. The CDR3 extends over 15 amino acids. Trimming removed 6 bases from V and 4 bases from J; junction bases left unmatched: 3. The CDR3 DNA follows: TGTGCCAGCAGACGGACTAGCGGGGGATACAATGAGCAGTTCTTC. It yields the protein CASRRTSGGYNEQFF.

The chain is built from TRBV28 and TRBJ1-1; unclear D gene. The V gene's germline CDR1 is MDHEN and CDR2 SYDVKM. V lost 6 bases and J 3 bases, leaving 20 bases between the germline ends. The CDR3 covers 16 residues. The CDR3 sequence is CASSPSGGRAHTEAFF. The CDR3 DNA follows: TGTGCCAGCAGCCCTTCTGGCGGGAGGGCGCACACTGAAGCTTTCTTT.

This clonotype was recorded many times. CDR3 region: CASSQWDYSNQPQHF. The CDR3 nucleotides read TGTGCCAGCAGCCAGTGGGATTATAGCAATCAGCCCCAGCATTTT. The J gene is TRBJ1-5, the V gene TRBV4-2; D is undetermined. Germline loops: CDR1 LGHNA, CDR2 YNFKEQ. V was trimmed by 3 bases and J by 0 bases, leaving 9 bases between them. The CDR3 consists of 15 residues.

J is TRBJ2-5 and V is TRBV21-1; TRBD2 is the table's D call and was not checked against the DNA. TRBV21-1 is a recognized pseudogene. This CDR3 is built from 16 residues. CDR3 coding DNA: TGTGCCAGCAGCAAGGAACTAGCGGGGGGTATGGAGACCCAGTACTTC. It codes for CASSKELAGGMETQYF.

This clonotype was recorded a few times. The CDR3 region is CSAGELSYTF. In DNA, the CDR3 is TGCAGTGCCGGAGAGCTTAGCTACACCTTC. This chain uses TRBV20-1 with TRBJ1-2, with D unresolved. Germline V gene data show CDR1 as DFQATT and CDR2 as SNEGSKA (reference sequence). The length of the CDR3 is 10 residues. V was cut by 6 bases and J by 9 bases, with 11 bases left in between.

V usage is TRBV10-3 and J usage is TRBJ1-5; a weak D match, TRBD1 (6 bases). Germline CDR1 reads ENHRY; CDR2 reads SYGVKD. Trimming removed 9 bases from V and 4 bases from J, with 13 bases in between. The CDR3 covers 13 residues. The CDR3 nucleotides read TGTGCCATAGGTCAGGGGTGGAATCAGCCCCAGCATTTT. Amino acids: CAIGQGWNQPQHF.

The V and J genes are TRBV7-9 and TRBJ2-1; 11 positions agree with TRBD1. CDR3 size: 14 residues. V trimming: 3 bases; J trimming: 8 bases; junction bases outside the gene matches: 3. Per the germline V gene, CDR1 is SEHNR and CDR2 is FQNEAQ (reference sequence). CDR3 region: CASSFRDRGYEQFF. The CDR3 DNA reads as TGTGCCAGCAGCTTCCGGGACAGGGGGTATGAGCAGTTCTTC.

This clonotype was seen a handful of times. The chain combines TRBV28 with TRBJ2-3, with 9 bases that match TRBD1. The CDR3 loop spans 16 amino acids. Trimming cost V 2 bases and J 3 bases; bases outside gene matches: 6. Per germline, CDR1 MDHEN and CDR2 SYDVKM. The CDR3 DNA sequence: TGTGCCAGCAGTTTAATGCCGGGACAGGGAACAGATACGCAGTATTTT. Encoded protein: CASSLMPGQGTDTQYF.

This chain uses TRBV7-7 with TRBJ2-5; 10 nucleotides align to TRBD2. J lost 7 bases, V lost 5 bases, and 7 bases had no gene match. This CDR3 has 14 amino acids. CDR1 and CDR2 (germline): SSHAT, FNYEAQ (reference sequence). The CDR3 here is CASSPTSGEGTQYF. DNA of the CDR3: TGTGCCAGCAGCCCCACTAGCGGGGAGGGGACCCAGTACTTC.

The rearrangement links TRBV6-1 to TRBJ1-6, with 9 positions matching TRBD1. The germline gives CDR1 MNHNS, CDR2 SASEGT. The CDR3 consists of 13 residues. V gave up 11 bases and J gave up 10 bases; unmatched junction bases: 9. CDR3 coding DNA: TGTGCCTGCTCCCGGGACAGGGAATCACCCCTCCACTTT. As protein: CACSRDRESPLHF.